These 32 T cell receptor beta chains were sequenced from one sample in a study of T cell clonality in common variable immunodeficiency (dated by TCRdb to between 2014 and 2017). Library preparation employed the immunoSEQ multiplex PCR assay. The immuneACCESS repertoire file appears here via TCRdb, limited to in-frame rearrangements. These files lack a portion of the clones; in checked studies, under half of the deficit traces to unresolved V genes, and the cause of the others is not known. This sample includes 60,000 to 75,000 clones, and none of them was observed just once. In total, the top ten clones hold 1.5% to 2% of the sample. The sequenced sample consisted of peripheral blood mononuclear cells. Receptors originate from a person aged 18 to 69 in good health.

This clone came up many times. The CDR3 end falls 3 residues outside the read, so it is completed with the germline J gene. The chain is built from TRBV2 and TRBJ2-7; 11 bases align to TRBD2. CDR3 length: 17 residues. V shed 6 bases, J shed 1 base, and the junction held 11 bases outside the gene matches. Germline V gene lookup returns CDR1 SNHLY and CDR2 FYNNEI. The part of the CDR3 DNA that was read is TGTGCCAGCAGCACCCGGGGGACTAGCGGCTATTCCTACGAG. Encoded protein: CASSTRGTSGYSYE. Given in full, the CDR3 is CASSTRGTSGYSYEQYF. The whole variable domain, filled in from reference TRBV2 and TRBJ2-7, reads EPEVTQTPSHQVTQMGQEVILRCVPISNHLYFYWYRQILGQKVEFLVSFYNNEISEKSEIFDDQFSVERPDGSNFTLKIRSTKLEDSAMYFCASSTRGTSGYSYEQYFGPGTRLTVT.

This clone was observed at least ten times. The read ends 3 residues early relative to the CDR3; the germline J gene fills the gap. The chain recombines TRBV5-4 with TRBJ1-2; TRBD1 might be the D (6 bases). CDR3 length: 13 residues. V shed 2 bases and J shed 7 bases, with 12 bases lying between them. CDR1 is SGHNT and CDR2 is YYREEE in the germline V gene (reference sequence). The CDR3: CASSFGGGGGYTF. The sequenced CDR3 bases are TGTGCCAGCAGCTTTGGGGGGGGCGGTGGC.

This clone has a count of ten or more. Read sequence stops 3 residues before the CDR3 end, and the germline J gene provides the missing end. This chain joins TRBV12-5 and TRBJ2-5; D is possibly TRBD2 (6 bases). This CDR3 is built from 15 residues. The ends were cut back, 8 bases at V and 0 bases at J, with 16 bases in the middle. CDR1 is LGHNT and CDR2 is FRNRAP in the germline V gene. Here the CDR3 reads CASRGWGTYQETQYF. The covered CDR3 bases are TGTGCTAGTCGAGGATGGGGGACTTACCAAGAGACC.

There are many counts of this clone. Sequencing ends 3 residues short of the CDR3 end; the germline J gene provides the rest. The rearrangement links TRBV10-3 to TRBJ2-1, with TRBD2 matching over 10 bases. Trimming cost V 6 bases and J 6 bases; bases outside gene matches: 5. The germline CDR1 and CDR2 sequences are ENHRY and SYGVKD. This CDR3 has 14 residues. The covered CDR3 bases are TGTGCCATCAGCCCTAGCGGGAGTGTCAATGAG. Translated, it gives CAISPSGSVNE. The entire CDR3 sequence reads CAISPSGSVNEQFF.

The sample holds many counts of this clone. The read ends 3 residues early relative to the CDR3; the germline J gene fills the gap. The chain combines TRBV29-1 with TRBJ1-1, with D uncertain. V lost 1 base to trimming and J lost 1 base, with 13 bases between them. Germline CDR1 and CDR2: SQVTM and ANQGSEA. The CDR3 has 15 amino acids. The covered CDR3 bases are TGCAGCGTTGAAGCCTTTCCGACGGGGAACACTGAA. Amino acids: CSVEAFPTGNTE. The full CDR3 is CSVEAFPTGNTEAFF.

There are many counts of this clone. The read comes to an end 3 residues before the CDR3 does, leaving the germline J gene to fill in the end. The J gene is TRBJ1-2, the V gene TRBV5-1; tentative D call: TRBD1 (5 bases). The CDR3 is 14 residues long. In germline, CDR1 is SGHRS, CDR2 YFSETQ. The germline V and J ends were trimmed by 0 bases and 1 base, with 7 bases remaining between them. CDR3 DNA (partial): TGCGCCAGCAGCTTGGATCAGGGTAACTATGGC. Translated, it gives CASSLDQGNYG. The entire CDR3 protein is CASSLDQGNYGYTF. The variable domain in full, completed from reference TRBV5-1 and TRBJ1-2, reads KAGVTQTPRYLIKTRGQQVTLSCSPISGHRSVSWYQQTPGQGLQFLFEYFSETQRNKGNFPGRFSGRQFSNSRSEMNVSTLELGDSALYLCASSLDQGNYGYTFGSGTRLTVV.

As for this clone: The read finishes 3 residues shy of the CDR3 end, and the germline J gene is used to complete it. The genes are TRBV11-3 and TRBJ2-2; 8 bases are a match to TRBD1. V lost 5 bases, J lost 3 bases, and 2 bases stayed unmatched. The CDR3 is 14 amino acids. The V gene's germline CDR1 is SGHNT and CDR2 YENEEA. The CDR3 sequence: CASSPGGDTGELFF. Incomplete CDR3 DNA: TGTGCCAGCAGCCCAGGGGGCGACACCGGGGAG.

There are many counts of this clone. The sequence runs out 3 residues before the end of the CDR3; the remainder is reconstructed from the germline J gene. The chain combines TRBV19 with TRBJ2-1; 12 bases match TRBD2. V dropped 3 bases and J dropped 5; count of bases not matched to a gene: 8. The CDR3 is made up of 17 amino acids. The germline gives CDR1 LNHDA, CDR2 SQIVND (reference sequence). CDR3 DNA (partial): TGTGCCAGTAGTATGACTCTAGCGGGAGGGCCCCACAATGAG. Residues: CASSMTLAGGPHNE. The full CDR3 protein reads CASSMTLAGGPHNEQFF.

This clone was observed at least ten times. Read data end 3 residues before the CDR3 end; the end is taken from the germline J gene. Within the sample, other DNA sequences also encode this same CDR3. J is TRBJ1-2 and V is TRBV7-2; D is unclear. V lost 5 bases and J 0 bases, leaving 4 bases between the germline ends. CDR1 SGHTA and CDR2 FQGNSA come from the germline V gene. The CDR3 is made up of 12 amino acids. The DNA read from the CDR3 is TGTGCCAGCAGCCCCGCTAACTATGGC. It specifies CASSPANYG. The whole CDR3 is CASSPANYGYTF.

This clone was seen repeatedly, ten times or more. An end of the junction does not agree with germline; a read error may underlie this. The CDR3 is cut off 3 residues early in the read; its end comes from the germline J gene. The chain joins TRBV4-2 to TRBJ2-1, with 13 bases fitting TRBD2. The CDR3 is 15 residues long. From germline, CDR1 is LGHNA and CDR2 YNFKEQ. The CDR3 region is CASSRTSGRGGEQFF. The sequenced part of the CDR3 DNA is TGCGCCAGCAGCCGGACTAGCGGGAGAGGAGGTGAG.

This clone was seen a handful of times. The read terminates 3 residues ahead of where the CDR3 ends, so the germline J gene completes it. The rearrangement links TRBV20-1 to TRBJ2-7, with 8 bases matching TRBD2. The CDR3 is made up of 13 amino acids. Trimming removed 6 bases from V and 3 bases from J; junction bases left unmatched: 7. CDR1 DFQATT and CDR2 SNEGSKA come from the germline V gene (reference sequence). The DNA read from the CDR3 is TGCAGTGCCGCGGACGGGAGGGGCTACGAG. Translated: CSAADGRGYE. The CDR3 in full is CSAADGRGYEQYF.

Many counts were recorded for this clone. The sequenced fragment ends 3 residues before the CDR3 boundary, so the rest is inferred from the germline J gene. The genes are TRBV28 and TRBJ1-1; TRBD1 matches 7 bases. Germline V gene lookup returns CDR1 MDHEN and CDR2 SYDVKM. The CDR3 contains 14 residues. J was trimmed by 3 bases and V by 3 bases; bases with no gene match: 4. CDR3 DNA, as far as it was read: TGTGCCAGCAGTTTCCCAGACAGGGACACTGAA. Its translation is CASSFPDRDTE. The full CDR3 protein is CASSFPDRDTEAFF.

This clone was detected ten times or more. The read ends 3 residues shy of where the CDR3 ends; the end is completed using the germline J gene. This sequence joins TRBV15 and TRBJ1-5, with 10 nucleotides matching TRBD1. J was trimmed by 6 bases and V by 0 bases; bases with no gene match: 11. Germline CDR1 is LNHNV and CDR2 is YYDKDF (reference sequence). CDR3 length: 18 amino acids. The CDR3 bases that were read are TGTGCCACCAGCAGAGATTTAGGGGACAGGGGTACGAGTCAGCCC. Translating it yields CATSRDLGDRGTSQP. The CDR3 in full is CATSRDLGDRGTSQPQHF. Full variable domain (missing parts from reference TRBV15 and TRBJ1-5): DAMVIQNPRYQVTQFGKPVTLSCSQTLNHNVMYWYQQKSSQAPKLLFHYYDKDFNNEADTPDNFQSRRPNTSFCFLDIRSPGLGDTAMYLCATSRDLGDRGTSQPQHFGDGTRLSIL.

This clone was seen ten or more times. The CDR3 is cut off 3 residues early in the read; its end comes from the germline J gene. This rearrangement joins TRBV12-5 to TRBJ2-7; 11 nucleotides align to TRBD2. After removal of 3 bases from V and 6 bases from J, the junction contained 4 bases not matched to a gene. Germline assignment: CDR1 LGHNT and CDR2 FRNRAP. The CDR3 is 14 amino acids. Partial CDR3 DNA: TGTGCTAGTGGTTTAACTAGCGGGAGAGTCGAG. Amino acids: CASGLTSGRVE. From start to end, the CDR3 is CASGLTSGRVEQYF.

This clone was seen a handful of times. The read ends 3 residues before the CDR3 terminus; that terminus is restored from the germline J gene. The V call is TRBV7-2, the J call TRBJ2-7, with a possible D match to TRBD2 (5 bases). This CDR3 is built from 14 residues. Germline-derived CDR1 and CDR2 are SGHTA and FQGNSA. V dropped 5 bases and J dropped 0 bases, with 11 bases sitting between them. The sequenced part of the CDR3 DNA is TGTGCCAGCAGCATGAGGGTAAGCTCCTACGAG. Translating gives CASSMRVSSYE. The full-length CDR3 reads as CASSMRVSSYEQYF.

This clone was observed many times. The read ends 3 residues shy of where the CDR3 ends; the end is completed using the germline J gene. The chain links TRBV20-1 to TRBJ2-3, with D possibly TRBD2 on 6 matching bases. The CDR3 length is 15 residues. Germline V CDR1 and CDR2: DFQATT, SNEGSKA (reference sequence). Trimming pared 0 bases from V and 3 bases from J, leaving 13 bases between. The chain's CDR3 is CSAREYRDLTDTQYF. The part of the CDR3 DNA that was read is TGCAGTGCTAGAGAGTACCGGGACTTGACAGATACG.

This clone was observed at least ten times. The CDR3 extends 3 residues past the end of the read, so its final part is completed from the germline J gene. The chain carries TRBV7-9 and TRBJ2-1; weak D call: TRBD1 (7 bases). The CDR3 contains 14 residues. The V end lost 5 bases, the J end lost 6 bases, and 14 bases lay between the germline ends. CDR1 and CDR2 from the germline V gene are SEHNR and FQNEAQ (reference sequence). Incomplete CDR3 DNA: TGTGCCAGCAGCCTCAGACAGGGAGGCAATGAG. It yields the protein CASSLRQGGNE. The whole CDR3 sequence is CASSLRQGGNEQFF. Looking up the rest from reference TRBV7-9 and TRBJ2-1 gives the full variable domain: DTGVSQNPRHKITKRGQNVTFRCDPISEHNRLYWYRQTLGQGPEFLTYFQNEAQLEKSRLLSDRFSAERPKGSFSTLEIQRTEQGDSAMYLCASSLRQGGNEQFFGPGTRLTVL.

This clone was observed at least ten times. The DNA ends 3 residues before the CDR3 does, and the rest of the CDR3 is filled in from the germline J gene. The rearrangement joins TRBV12-5 to TRBJ1-1; TRBD1 aligns across 7 bases. V trimming: 7 bases; J trimming: 4 bases; junction bases outside the gene matches: 12. Germline CDR1 is LGHNT and CDR2 is FRNRAP. This CDR3 comprises 15 residues. The CDR3 reads CASAFGDSRPTEAFF. The covered CDR3 bases are TGTGCTAGTGCCTTTGGGGACAGCCGCCCCACTGAA. Combining the CDR3 with reference TRBV12-5 and TRBJ1-1 gives the whole variable domain DARVTQTPRHKVTEMGQEVTMRCQPILGHNTVFWYRQTMMQGLELLAYFRNRAPLDDSGMPKDRFSAEMPDATLATLKIQPSEPRDSAVYFCASAFGDSRPTEAFFGQGTRLTVV.

This clone was seen repeatedly, ten times or more. The read finishes 3 residues shy of the CDR3 end, and the germline J gene is used to complete it. V and J are TRBV19 and TRBJ2-5, with 9 positions matching TRBD1. Germline V gene lookup returns CDR1 LNHDA and CDR2 SQIVND (reference sequence). V gave up 5 bases and J gave up 4 bases; unmatched junction bases: 11. CDR3 length equals 16 residues. CDR3 bases read: TGTGCCAGTAGTCGCCCGGGGGGACAGGGTCTAGAGACC. Its protein product is CASSRPGGQGLET. The whole CDR3 protein reads CASSRPGGQGLETQYF.

This clone was counted many times. Read coverage stops 3 residues before the CDR3 terminus; the germline J gene supplies the remainder. The chain joins TRBV20-1 to TRBJ2-7; TRBD2 agrees at 8 bases. Per the germline V gene, CDR1 is DFQATT and CDR2 is SNEGSKA (reference sequence). Trimming cost V 0 bases and J 3 bases; bases outside gene matches: 7. CDR3 length equals 15 residues. CDR3: CSARDSTSGHYEQYF. The CDR3 bases that were read are TGCAGTGCTAGAGATTCCACTAGCGGACACTACGAG.

At least ten counts were recorded for this clone. With the read ending 3 residues before the CDR3 end, the germline J gene is used to fill in that end. The V call is TRBV2, the J call TRBJ2-1; 8 bases are a match to TRBD2. The V and J ends lost 2 bases and 4 bases, in that order; junction bases with no gene match: 4. This CDR3 contains 15 residues. The germline CDR1 and CDR2 sequences are SNHLY and FYNNEI. The CDR3 sequence: CASSEQAGAYNEQFF. CDR3 bases read: TGTGCCAGCAGTGAACAAGCGGGAGCTTACAATGAG. Full variable domain (remainder filled in from reference TRBV2 and TRBJ2-1): EPEVTQTPSHQVTQMGQEVILRCVPISNHLYFYWYRQILGQKVEFLVSFYNNEISEKSEIFDDQFSVERPDGSNFTLKIRSTKLEDSAMYFCASSEQAGAYNEQFFGPGTRLTVL.

This clone has at least ten counts. With the read ending 3 residues before the CDR3 end, the germline J gene is used to fill in that end. V gene TRBV5-1 combines with J gene TRBJ2-5, with 7 bases matching TRBD2. The CDR3 has 13 amino acids. The V gene end was trimmed by 4 bases and the J gene end by 1 base; junction bases not matched to a gene: 1. CDR1 SGHRS and CDR2 YFSETQ come from the germline V gene. The CDR3 sequence: CASSGGGQETQYF. CDR3 DNA, as far as it was read: TGCGCCAGCAGCGGGGGGGGCCAAGAGACC.

There are many counts of this clone. This CDR3 reads CAKQGDQPQHF. The sequenced CDR3 bases are TGTGCCAAACAGGGAGATCAGCCC. The chain joins TRBV10-3 to TRBJ1-5; TRBD1 might be the D (6 bases). The read finishes 3 residues shy of the CDR3 end, and the germline J gene is used to complete it. The CDR3 has 11 residues. Germline loops: CDR1 ENHRY, CDR2 SYGVKD. Trimming pared 10 bases from V and 5 bases from J, leaving 9 bases between.

There are many counts of this clone. The read comes to an end 3 residues before the CDR3 does, leaving the germline J gene to fill in the end. The chain combines TRBV20-1 with TRBJ2-1; TRBD2 aligns across 14 bases. The CDR3 is 18 amino acids. The germline V gene encodes CDR1 DFQATT and CDR2 SNEGSKA (reference sequence). V lost 2 bases, J lost 9 bases, and 15 bases stayed unmatched. The part of the CDR3 DNA that was read is TGCAGTGCTAGACCAAACGGACTAGCGGGAGGTAGGGTGGGTGAG. It codes for CSARPNGLAGGRVGE. The entire CDR3 sequence reads CSARPNGLAGGRVGEQFF.

At least ten counts were recorded for this clone. The sequenced fragment ends 3 residues before the CDR3 boundary, so the rest is inferred from the germline J gene. V usage is TRBV30 and J usage is TRBJ1-6; 9 positions match TRBD1. The germline V gene encodes CDR1 GTSNPN and CDR2 SVGIG (reference sequence). The trim removed 0 bases at V and 7 bases at J, leaving 1 base unmatched. This CDR3 is 14 amino acids long. The CDR3 bases that were read are TGTGCCTGGAGTGTCGGGACAGGGAATTCACCC. Its translation: CAWSVGTGNSP. The CDR3, in full, reads CAWSVGTGNSPLHF.

This clone has a count of ten or more. The read is 3 residues too short to cover the CDR3 end, so that end is filled in from the germline J gene. This chain joins TRBV20-1 and TRBJ1-6; TRBD1 might be the D (5 bases). From germline, CDR1 is DFQATT and CDR2 SNEGSKA (reference sequence). This CDR3 comprises 13 residues. Trimming took off 3 bases at V and 9 bases at J, with 12 bases between the two ends. CDR3 bases read: TGCAGTGCTAGGGAGACAGTCGGTTCACCC. As protein: CSARETVGSP. The CDR3 reads in full as CSARETVGSPLHF.

This clone was counted at least ten times. The missing CDR3 end, 3 residues past where the read stops, is filled in from the germline J gene. The chain links TRBV20-1 to TRBJ2-7, with 10 bases matching TRBD1. V dropped 4 bases and J dropped 3; count of bases not matched to a gene: 6. There are 14 residues in the CDR3. Germline V gene sequence: CDR1 DFQATT, CDR2 SNEGSKA (reference sequence). The DNA read from the CDR3 is TGCAGTGCTACCCCCGGACAGGGGGACTACGAG. It codes for CSATPGQGDYE. The complete CDR3 sequence is CSATPGQGDYEQYF.

This clone was detected ten times or more. The read ends 3 residues early relative to the CDR3; the germline J gene fills the gap. This rearrangement joins TRBV6-1 to TRBJ2-3; 8 nucleotides agree with TRBD1. With 6 bases clipped from V and 1 base from J, the junction kept 6 bases outside the gene matches. Germline values: CDR1 MNHNS, CDR2 SASEGT. The CDR3 is 15 residues long. The CDR3: CASSEPGQGTDTQYF. Incomplete CDR3 DNA: TGTGCCAGCAGCGAACCGGGACAGGGCACAGATACG.

This clone was counted many times. The read terminates 3 residues before the CDR3 end, so the remaining end is supplied by the germline J gene. The J gene is TRBJ2-5, the V gene TRBV30, with a tentative D call TRBD1 (6 bases). CDR1 is GTSNPN and CDR2 is SVGIG in the germline V gene (reference sequence). With 5 bases removed from V and 3 bases from J, the gap between germline ends came to 16 bases. This CDR3 contains 14 residues. The CDR3 sequence: CAWGGFKGEETQYF. CDR3 DNA (partial): TGTGCCTGGGGAGGCTTTAAGGGGGAAGAGACC.

This clone was recorded many times. From the germline J gene comes the end of the CDR3, since the read stops 3 residues before it. This sequence joins TRBV18 and TRBJ1-2; D possibly corresponds to TRBD1 (6 bases). V lost 3 bases, J lost 4 bases, and 18 bases lay in between. Germline V CDR1 and CDR2: KGHSH, LQKENI. The CDR3 sequence is 16 residues long. Incomplete CDR3 DNA: TGTGCCAGCTCACCCCAGGACAGCCAGTACCTCTATGGC. Translated: CASSPQDSQYLYG. The whole CDR3 sequence is CASSPQDSQYLYGYTF. Complete variable domain (other parts from reference TRBV18 and TRBJ1-2): NAGVMQNPRHLVRRRGQEARLRCSPMKGHSHVYWYRQLPEEGLKFMVYLQKENIIDESGMPKERFSAEFPKEGPSILRIQQVVRGDSAAYFCASSPQDSQYLYGYTFGSGTRLTVV.

This clone was seen many times. The read gets to within 3 residues of the CDR3 end, and the germline J gene fills in the rest. The chain combines TRBV9 with TRBJ2-1; no clear D gene. In germline, CDR1 is SGDLS, CDR2 YYNGEE. The CDR3 runs to 16 residues. V lost 0 bases, J lost 0 bases, and 10 bases lay in between. The covered CDR3 bases are TGTGCCAGCAGCGTAGGTACGGGTAGCTCCTACAATGAG. It translates to CASSVGTGSSYNE. The full CDR3 protein reads CASSVGTGSSYNEQFF.

This clone was detected many times. The CDR3 here is CAWSVPPPGRGFSYTF. Incomplete CDR3 DNA: TGTGCCTGGAGTGTACCGCCCCCCGGCAGGGGTTTTAGC. The rearrangement uses TRBV30 and TRBJ1-2, with D possibly matching TRBD1 (6 bases). Sequencing ends 3 residues short of the CDR3 end; the germline J gene provides the rest. The germline gives CDR1 GTSNPN, CDR2 SVGIG (reference sequence). There are 16 residues in the CDR3. Combining the CDR3 with reference TRBV30 and TRBJ1-2 gives the whole variable domain SQTIHQWPATLVQPVGSPLSLECTVEGTSNPNLYWYRQAAGRGLQLLFYSVGIGQISSEVPQNLSASRPQDRQFILSSKKLLLSDSGFYLCAWSVPPPGRGFSYTFGSGTRLTVV.